This T cell receptor beta chain was sequenced during a study of cytomegalovirus exposure and HLA in healthy donors. Study background: According to later analysis, the same platform produced the approximately 130 validation and about 630 first-cohort repertoires. Study-wide results and limits: Subsequent analysis showed first-cohort TCR clusters tending to co-occur in approximately 120 validation repertoires.

Note on this clone: Its antigen remains unknown.

With 0 bases removed from V and 10 bases from J, the gap between germline ends came to 12 bases. The length of the CDR3 is 14 residues. The V gene's germline CDR1 is MNHEY and CDR2 SMNVEV (reference sequence). Method: immunoSEQ multiplex PCR; TCRdb's copy keeps in-frame clones and lacks some. This table has a few hundred thousand clones, 88% appearing once. The rearrangement uses TRBV27 and TRBJ1-4, with D possibly being TRBD1 (5 bases). Source material: PBMCs. The source of this sequence is a man aged 25-45 years in good health and CMV-seronegative. The CDR3 nucleotides read TGTGCCAGCAGTTTATCACTCGGGGGGGGAAAACTGTTTTTT. Its translation is CASSLSLGGGKLFF. The whole variable domain, remainder taken from reference TRBV27 and TRBJ1-4, is EAQVTQNPRYLITVTGKKLTVTCSQNMNHEYMSWYRQDPGLGLRQIYYSMNVEVTDKGDVPEGYKVSRKEKRNFPLILESPSPNQTSLYFCASSLSLGGGKLFFGSGTQLSVL.